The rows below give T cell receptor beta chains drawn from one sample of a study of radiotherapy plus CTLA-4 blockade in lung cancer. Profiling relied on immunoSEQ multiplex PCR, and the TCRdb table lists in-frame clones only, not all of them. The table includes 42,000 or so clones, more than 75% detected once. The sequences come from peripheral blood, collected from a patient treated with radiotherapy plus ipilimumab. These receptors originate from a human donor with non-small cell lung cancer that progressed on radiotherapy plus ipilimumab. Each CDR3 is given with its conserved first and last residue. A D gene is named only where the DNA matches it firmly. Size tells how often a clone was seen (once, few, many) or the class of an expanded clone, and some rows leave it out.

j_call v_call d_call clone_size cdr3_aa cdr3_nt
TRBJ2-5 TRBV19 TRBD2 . CASRDPGLARETQYF TGTGCCAGTCGGGACCCGGGACTAGCCAGAGAGACCCAGTACTTC
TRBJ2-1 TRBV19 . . CASSRPGVNEQFF TGTGCCAGTAGTAGACCAGGGGTCAATGAGCAGTTCTTC
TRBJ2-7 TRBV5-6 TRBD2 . CASSLRGDYEQYF TGTGCCAGCAGCTTGCGGGGGGATTACGAGCAGTACTTC
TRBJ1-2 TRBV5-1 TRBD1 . CASRRGQGADYGYTF TGCGCCAGCAGAAGGGGCCAGGGGGCGGACTATGGCTACACCTTC
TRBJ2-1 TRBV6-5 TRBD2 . CASSPSGGAGEQFF TGTGCCAGCAGTCCAAGCGGGGGGGCCGGTGAGCAGTTCTTC
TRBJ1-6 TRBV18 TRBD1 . CASSEDRASPLHF TGTGCCAGCTCAGAGGACAGGGCTTCACCCCTCCACTTT
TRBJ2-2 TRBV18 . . CASSMGVNTGELFF TGTGCCAGCTCCATGGGAGTAAACACCGGGGAGCTGTTTTTT
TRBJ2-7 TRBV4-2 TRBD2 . CASSQPGGFYEQYF TGTGCCAGCAGCCAACCCGGGGGGTTCTACGAGCAGTACTTC
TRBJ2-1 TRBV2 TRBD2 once CASGDGTSASEQFF TGTGCCAGCGGGGACGGGACTAGCGCCAGTGAGCAGTTCTTC
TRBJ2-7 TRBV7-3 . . CASSLVAPGEQYF TGTGCCAGCAGCTTGGTTGCGCCAGGCGAGCAGTACTTC
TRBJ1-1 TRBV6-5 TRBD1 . CASSPRDREEAFF TGTGCCAGCAGCCCCCGGGACAGGGAAGAAGCTTTCTTT
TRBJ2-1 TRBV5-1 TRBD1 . CASSLGQGSSSEQFF TGCGCCAGCAGCTTGGGACAGGGGAGTTCCAGTGAGCAGTTCTTC
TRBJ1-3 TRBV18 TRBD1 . CASSLGRGRGNTIYF TGTGCCAGCTCACTCGGAAGGGGGCGCGGAAACACCATATATTTT
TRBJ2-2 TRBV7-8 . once CASSVGSNTGELFF TGTGCCAGCAGCGTGGGCAGTAACACCGGGGAGCTGTTTTTT
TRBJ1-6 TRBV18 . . CASSPGGRSPLHF TGTGCCAGCTCACCGGGCGGGCGATCACCCCTCCACTTT
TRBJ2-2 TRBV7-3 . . CASSLTPRQDAGNTGELFF TGTGCCAGCAGCTTAACGCCTCGACAGGACGCCGGGAACACCGGGGAGCTGTTTTTT
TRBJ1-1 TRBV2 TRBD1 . CASSRWTGVNTEAFF TGTGCCAGCAGTCGGTGGACAGGGGTGAACACTGAAGCTTTCTTT
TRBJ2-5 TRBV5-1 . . CASSFQTGTKETQYF TGCGCCAGCAGCTTCCAGACAGGTACTAAAGAGACCCAGTACTTC
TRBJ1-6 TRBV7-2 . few CASSLTQNSPLHF TGTGCCAGCAGCTTGACTCAGAATTCACCCCTCCACTTT
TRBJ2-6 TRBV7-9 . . CASTVSSGANVLTF TGTGCCAGCACCGTGAGCTCTGGGGCCAACGTCCTGACTTTC
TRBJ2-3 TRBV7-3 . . CASSLIGGTTDTQYF TGTGCCAGCAGCTTAATTGGGGGGACCACAGATACGCAGTATTTT
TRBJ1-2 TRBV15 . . CATSSRSPGGGYTF TGTGCCACCAGCAGCCGGTCTCCCGGCGGTGGCTACACCTTC
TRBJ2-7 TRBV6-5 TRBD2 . CASSLTSGGAYEQYF TGTGCCAGCAGCCTCACTAGCGGGGGTGCCTACGAGCAGTACTTC
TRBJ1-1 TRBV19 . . CASSPQGGNTEAFF TGTGCCAGTAGTCCCCAGGGTGGGAACACTGAAGCTTTCTTT
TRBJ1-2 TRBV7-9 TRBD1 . CASSVPGQGGYGYTF TGTGCCAGCAGCGTTCCGGGACAGGGAGGCTATGGCTACACCTTC
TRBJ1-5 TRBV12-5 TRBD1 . CASGPRDRYNQPQHF TGTGCTAGTGGTCCTCGGGACAGATACAATCAGCCCCAGCATTTT
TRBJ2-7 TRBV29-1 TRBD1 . CSVERSQGVGEQYF TGCAGCGTTGAAAGGAGTCAGGGGGTGGGAGAGCAGTACTTC
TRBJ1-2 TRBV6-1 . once CASNGGNYGYTF TGTGCCAGCAATGGGGGGAACTATGGCTACACCTTC
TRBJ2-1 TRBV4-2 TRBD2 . CASSQELAGGPDNEQFF TGTGCCAGCAGCCAAGAACTAGCGGGGGGCCCGGACAATGAGCAGTTCTTC
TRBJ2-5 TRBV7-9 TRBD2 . CASSPTRLAGQETQYF TGTGCCAGCAGCCCCACCCGACTAGCGGGGCAAGAGACCCAGTACTTC
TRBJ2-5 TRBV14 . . CASSQDNFQAGQETQYF TGTGCCAGCAGCCAAGATAATTTTCAGGCAGGGCAAGAGACCCAGTACTTC
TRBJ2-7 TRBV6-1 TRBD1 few CASSARTGTGGSEQYF TGTGCCAGCAGTGCCAGGACCGGGACAGGGGGCAGCGAGCAGTACTTC
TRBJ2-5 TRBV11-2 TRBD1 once CASSGRQGIQETQYF TGTGCCAGCAGCGGACGACAGGGAATCCAAGAGACCCAGTACTTC
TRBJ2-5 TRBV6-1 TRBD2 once CASSEGLAGGQETQYF TGTGCCAGCAGTGAAGGACTAGCGGGGGGGCAAGAGACCCAGTACTTC
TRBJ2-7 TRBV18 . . CASSPQEGEQYF TGTGCCAGCTCACCCCAGGAGGGCGAGCAGTACTTC
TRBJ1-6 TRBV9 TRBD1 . CASSVRQGHSPLHF TGTGCCAGCAGCGTTAGACAGGGGCATTCACCCCTCCACTTT
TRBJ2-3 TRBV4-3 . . CASSPRPRSTDTQYF TGCGCCAGCAGCCCCCGGCCTAGGAGCACAGATACGCAGTATTTT
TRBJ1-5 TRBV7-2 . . CASSLQSNQPQHF TGTGCCAGCAGCTTACAGAGCAATCAGCCCCAGCATTTT
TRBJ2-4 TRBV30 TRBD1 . CAWIGGGQGPTKNIQYF TGTGCCTGGATTGGGGGGGGACAGGGACCTACCAAAAACATTCAGTACTTC
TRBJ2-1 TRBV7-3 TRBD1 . CASSLSPGQGSDEQFF TGTGCCAGCAGCTTAAGTCCGGGACAGGGATCGGATGAGCAGTTCTTC
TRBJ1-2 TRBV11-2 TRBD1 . CASSSRQGWNYGYTF TGTGCCAGCAGCTCCCGACAGGGGTGGAACTATGGCTACACCTTC
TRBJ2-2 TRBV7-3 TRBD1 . CASSPPTGSNTGELFF TGTGCCAGCAGCCCCCCGACAGGGTCGAACACCGGGGAGCTGTTTTTT
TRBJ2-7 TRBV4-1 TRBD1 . CASSQGTGGVGYEQYF TGCGCCAGCAGCCAGGGGACAGGGGGTGTAGGCTACGAGCAGTACTTC
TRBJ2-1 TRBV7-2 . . CASSNRRVADNEQFF TGTGCCAGCAGCAACAGGAGGGTTGCGGACAATGAGCAGTTCTTC
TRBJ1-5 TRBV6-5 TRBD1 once CASRRQGGSNQPQHF TGTGCCAGCAGACGACAGGGAGGAAGCAATCAGCCCCAGCATTTT
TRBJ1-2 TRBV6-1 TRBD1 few CASSGTGVRGTNYGYTF TGTGCCAGCAGTGGGACAGGGGTTAGGGGAACTAACTATGGCTACACCTTC
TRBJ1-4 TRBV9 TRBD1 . CASSVGGTGGEKLFF TGTGCCAGCAGCGTAGGTGGGACAGGGGGAGAAAAACTGTTTTTT
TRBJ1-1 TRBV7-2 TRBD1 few CASSLRQGNTEAFF TGTGCCAGCAGCTTAAGACAGGGGAACACTGAAGCTTTCTTT
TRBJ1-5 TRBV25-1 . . CASSDAGQPQHF TGTGCCAGCAGTGACGCCGGTCAGCCCCAGCATTTT
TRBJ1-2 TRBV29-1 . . CSVEDWGGPNYGYTF TGCAGCGTTGAAGATTGGGGGGGCCCGAACTATGGCTACACCTTC
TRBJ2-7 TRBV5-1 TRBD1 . CASSYGTAPYEQYF TGCGCCAGCAGCTACGGGACAGCCCCCTACGAGCAGTACTTC
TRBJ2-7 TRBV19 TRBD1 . CASTRDSASYEQYF TGTGCCAGTACCCGGGACAGCGCTTCCTACGAGCAGTACTTC
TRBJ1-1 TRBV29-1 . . CSVERLGGVPEAFF TGCAGCGTTGAAAGGCTTGGAGGGGTCCCTGAAGCTTTCTTT
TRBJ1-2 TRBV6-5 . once CASSNKLDGYTF TGTGCCAGCAGTAACAAGTTGGATGGCTACACCTTC